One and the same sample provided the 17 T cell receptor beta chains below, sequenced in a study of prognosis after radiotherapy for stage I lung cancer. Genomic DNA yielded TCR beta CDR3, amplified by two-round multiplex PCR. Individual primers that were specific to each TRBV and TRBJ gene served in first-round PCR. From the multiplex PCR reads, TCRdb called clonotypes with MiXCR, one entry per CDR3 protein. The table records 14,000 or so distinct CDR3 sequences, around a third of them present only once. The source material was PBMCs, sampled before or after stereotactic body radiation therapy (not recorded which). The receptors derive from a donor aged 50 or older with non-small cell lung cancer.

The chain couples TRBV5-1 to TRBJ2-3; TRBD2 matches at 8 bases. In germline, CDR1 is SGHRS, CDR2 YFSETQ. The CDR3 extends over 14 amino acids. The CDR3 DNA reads TGCGAAAGCAGCCGAGCGGGAGAGTCGGATACGCAGTATTTT. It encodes CESSRAGESDTQYF. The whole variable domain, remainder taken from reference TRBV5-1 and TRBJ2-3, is KAGVTQTPRYLIKTRGQQVTLSCSPISGHRSVSWYQQTPGQGLQFLFEYFSETQRNKGNFPGRFSGRQFSNSRSEMNVSTLELGDSALYLCESSRAGESDTQYFGPGTRLTVL.

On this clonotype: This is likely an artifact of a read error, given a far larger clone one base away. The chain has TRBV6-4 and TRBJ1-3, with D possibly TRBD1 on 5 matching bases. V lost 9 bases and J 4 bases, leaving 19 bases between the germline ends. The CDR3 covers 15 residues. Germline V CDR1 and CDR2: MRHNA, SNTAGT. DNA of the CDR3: TGTGCCAGAAGTCCCTTAGGGGAACGAGGAAACACCATATATTTT. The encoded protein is CARSPLGERGNTIYF.

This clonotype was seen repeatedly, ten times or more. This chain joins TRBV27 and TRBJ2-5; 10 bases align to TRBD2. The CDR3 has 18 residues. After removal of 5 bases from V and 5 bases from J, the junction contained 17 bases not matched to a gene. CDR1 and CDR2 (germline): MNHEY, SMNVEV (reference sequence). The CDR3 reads CASSPMVLAGVGSETQYF. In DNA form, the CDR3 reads TGTGCCAGCAGTCCAATGGTGCTAGCGGGAGTTGGGTCGGAGACCCAGTACTTC.

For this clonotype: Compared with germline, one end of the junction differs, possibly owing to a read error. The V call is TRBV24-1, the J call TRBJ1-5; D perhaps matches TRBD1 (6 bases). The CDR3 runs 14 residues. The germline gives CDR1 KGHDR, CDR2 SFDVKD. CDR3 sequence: CDTNDNTGYQPQHF. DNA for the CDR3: TGTGACACCAATGATAACACAGGGTATCAGCCCCAGCATTTT.

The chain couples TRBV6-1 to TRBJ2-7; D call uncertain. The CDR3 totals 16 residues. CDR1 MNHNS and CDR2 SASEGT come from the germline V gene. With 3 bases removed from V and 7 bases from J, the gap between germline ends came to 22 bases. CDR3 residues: CASSDFPRHGSGEQYF. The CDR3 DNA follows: TGTGCCAGCAGTGATTTCCCGAGACATGGATCGGGTGAGCAGTACTTC.

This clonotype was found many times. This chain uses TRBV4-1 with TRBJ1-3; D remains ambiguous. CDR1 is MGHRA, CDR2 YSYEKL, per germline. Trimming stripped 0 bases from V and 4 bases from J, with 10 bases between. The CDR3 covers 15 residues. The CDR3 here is CASSQDGPAGNTIYF. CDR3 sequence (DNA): TGCGCCAGCAGCCAAGATGGGCCTGCGGGAAACACCATATATTTT.

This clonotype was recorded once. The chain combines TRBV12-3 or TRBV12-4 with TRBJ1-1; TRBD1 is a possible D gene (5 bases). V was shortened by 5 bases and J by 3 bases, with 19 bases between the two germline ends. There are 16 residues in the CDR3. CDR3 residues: CASSRGRQGWHTEAFF. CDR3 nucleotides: TGTGCCAGCAGTAGGGGCCGGCAGGGATGGCACACTGAAGCTTTCTTT.

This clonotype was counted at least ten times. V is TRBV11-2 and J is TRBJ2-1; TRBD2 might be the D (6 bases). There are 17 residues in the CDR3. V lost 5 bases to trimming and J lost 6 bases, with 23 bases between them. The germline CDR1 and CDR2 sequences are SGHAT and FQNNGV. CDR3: CASSIFTSNYKANEQFF. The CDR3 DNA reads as TGTGCCAGCAGCATCTTCACTAGCAACTACAAGGCCAATGAGCAGTTCTTC.

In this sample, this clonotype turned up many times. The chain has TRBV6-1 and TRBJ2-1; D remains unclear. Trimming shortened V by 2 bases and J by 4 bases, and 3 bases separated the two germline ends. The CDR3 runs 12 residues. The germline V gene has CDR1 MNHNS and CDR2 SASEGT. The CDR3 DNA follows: TGTGCCAGCAGTGAACTATACAATGAGCAGTTCTTC. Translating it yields CASSELYNEQFF.

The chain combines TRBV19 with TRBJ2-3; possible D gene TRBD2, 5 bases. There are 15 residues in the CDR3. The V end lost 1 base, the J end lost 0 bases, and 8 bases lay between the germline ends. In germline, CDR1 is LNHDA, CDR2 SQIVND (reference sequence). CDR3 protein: CASSIAEDSTDTQYF. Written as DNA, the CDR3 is TGTGCCAGTAGTATAGCGGAGGACAGCACAGATACGCAGTATTTT. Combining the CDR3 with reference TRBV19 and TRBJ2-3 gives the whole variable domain DGGITQSPKYLFRKEGQNVTLSCEQNLNHDAMYWYRQDPGQGLRLIYYSQIVNDFQKGDIAEGYSVSREKKESFPLTVTSAQKNPTAFYLCASSIAEDSTDTQYFGPGTRLTVL.

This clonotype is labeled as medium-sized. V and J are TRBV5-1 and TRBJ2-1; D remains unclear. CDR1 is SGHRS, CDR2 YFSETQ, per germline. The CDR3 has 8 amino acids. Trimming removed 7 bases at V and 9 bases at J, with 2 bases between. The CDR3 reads CASVEQFF. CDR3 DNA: TGCGCCAGCGTTGAGCAGTTCTTC. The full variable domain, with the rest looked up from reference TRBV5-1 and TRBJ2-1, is KAGVTQTPRYLIKTRGQQVTLSCSPISGHRSVSWYQQTPGQGLQFLFEYFSETQRNKGNFPGRFSGRQFSNSRSEMNVSTLELGDSALYLCASVEQFFGPGTRLTVL.

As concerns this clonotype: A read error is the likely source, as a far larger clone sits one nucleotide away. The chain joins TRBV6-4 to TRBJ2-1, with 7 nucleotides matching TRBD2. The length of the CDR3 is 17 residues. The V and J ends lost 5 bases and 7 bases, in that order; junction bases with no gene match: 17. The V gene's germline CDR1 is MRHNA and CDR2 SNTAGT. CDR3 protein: CASSSNLMGGSGNEQFF. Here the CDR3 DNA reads TGTGCCAGCAGTTCCAACCTGATGGGCGGGAGCGGAAATGAGCAGTTCTTC.

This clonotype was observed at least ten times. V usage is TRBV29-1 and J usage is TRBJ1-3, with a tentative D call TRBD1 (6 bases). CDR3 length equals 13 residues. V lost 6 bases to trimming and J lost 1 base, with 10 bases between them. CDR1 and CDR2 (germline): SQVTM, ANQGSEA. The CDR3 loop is CSVRTGSGNTIYF. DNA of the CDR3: TGCAGCGTCCGAACAGGGTCTGGAAACACCATATATTTT.

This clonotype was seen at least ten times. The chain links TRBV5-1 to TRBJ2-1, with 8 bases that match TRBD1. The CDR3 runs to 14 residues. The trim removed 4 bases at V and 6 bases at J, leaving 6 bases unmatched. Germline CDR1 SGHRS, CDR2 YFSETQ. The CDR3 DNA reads TGCGCCAGCAGCCCCGGGACAGGAAGCAATGAGCAGTTCTTC. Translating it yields CASSPGTGSNEQFF.

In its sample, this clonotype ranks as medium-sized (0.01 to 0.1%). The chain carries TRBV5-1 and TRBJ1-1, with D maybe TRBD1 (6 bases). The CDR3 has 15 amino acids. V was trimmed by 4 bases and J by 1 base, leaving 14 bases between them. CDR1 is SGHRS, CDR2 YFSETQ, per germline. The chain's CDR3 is CASSPRTVQNTEAFF. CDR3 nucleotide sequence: TGCGCCAGCAGCCCACGGACAGTCCAGAACACTGAAGCTTTCTTT.

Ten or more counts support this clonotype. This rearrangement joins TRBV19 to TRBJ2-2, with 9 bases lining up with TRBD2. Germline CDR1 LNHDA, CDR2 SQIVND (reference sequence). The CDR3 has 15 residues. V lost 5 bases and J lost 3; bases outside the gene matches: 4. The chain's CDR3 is CASSLAGTYTGELFF. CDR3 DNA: TGTGCCAGTAGTCTAGCGGGAACCTACACCGGGGAGCTGTTTTTT.

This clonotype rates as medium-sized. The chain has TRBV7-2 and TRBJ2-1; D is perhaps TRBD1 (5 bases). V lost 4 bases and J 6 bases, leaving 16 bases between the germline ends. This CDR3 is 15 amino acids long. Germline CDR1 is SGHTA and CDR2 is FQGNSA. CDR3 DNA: TGTGCCAGCAGCTGGAGACAGTCTTTGGGCAATGAGCAGTTCTTC. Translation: CASSWRQSLGNEQFF.